These T cell receptor beta chains were read from a single sample in a study of shared clonotypes between healthy human individuals. Measured with immunoSEQ multiplex PCR; TCRdb has only the in-frame clones, and not every one. The table lists around 1.9 million clones, 85% to 95% of them singletons. Sequenced input: naive CD8+ T cells from PBMCs. The receptors originated from a man between 18 and 35 years old in good health. Some clones in this sample may be carry-over from other donors' samples. Each CDR3 is given with its conserved first and last residue. D genes are given only for firm matches. Clone sizes are given selectively: once, few, many, or a class where the clone is expanded.

CATENRGSGNTIYF	TGTGCCACCGAAAACCGCGGATCTGGAAACACCATATATTTT	-	TRBV6-5	-	TRBJ1-3
CASSLFAGEEKLFF	TGTGCCAGCAGCTTGTTTGCAGGTGAAGAAAAACTGTTTTTT	-	TRBV5-8	once	TRBJ1-4
CASSLQDRGPEVSGNTIYF	TGTGCCAGCAGCCTCCAGGACAGGGGTCCAGAAGTCTCTGGAAACACCATATATTTT	TRBD1	TRBV5-6	-	TRBJ1-3
CASSFPTTTHEETQYF	TGTGCCAGCAGCTTTCCCACAACTACGCACGAGGAGACCCAGTACTTC	-	TRBV7-2	-	TRBJ2-5
CASSDPQGRSYEQYF	TGTGCCAGCAGCGACCCACAGGGACGCTCCTACGAGCAGTACTTC	-	TRBV11-2	-	TRBJ2-7
CASSQDESGLSSYNEQFF	TGTGCCAGCAGCCAAGATGAGAGCGGACTTAGCTCCTACAATGAGCAGTTCTTC	-	TRBV14	-	TRBJ2-1
CASSPNFSGANVLTF	TGTGCCAGCAGTCCGAACTTCTCTGGGGCCAACGTCCTGACTTTC	-	TRBV27	-	TRBJ2-6
CASSQFRGGRTNYGYTF	TGCGCCAGCAGCCAATTTCGGGGGGGGCGAACTAACTATGGCTACACCTTC	-	TRBV4-1	-	TRBJ1-2
CSVGEGQRVLNTEAFF	TGCAGCGTTGGGGAGGGACAGAGGGTCTTGAACACTGAAGCTTTCTTT	TRBD1	TRBV29-1	once	TRBJ1-1
CASSLSDRLGPPLNEQFF	TGTGCCAGCAGTTTAAGCGACAGATTAGGACCCCCGTTAAATGAGCAGTTCTTC	-	TRBV27	-	TRBJ2-1
CASSIVPPDTQYF	TGTGCCAGTAGTATCGTCCCCCCAGATACGCAGTATTTT	-	TRBV19	once	TRBJ2-3
CAISGGGLAGYNEQFF	TGTGCCATCAGTGGAGGGGGACTAGCGGGATACAATGAGCAGTTCTTC	TRBD2	TRBV10-3	-	TRBJ2-1
CATSLGVNTEAFF	TGTGCCACAAGCTTAGGGGTGAACACTGAAGCTTTCTTT	-	TRBV19	once	TRBJ1-1
CASSELALSSYEQYF	TGCGCCAGCAGTGAGTTAGCCCTCAGCTCCTACGAGCAGTACTTC	-	TRBV10-2	-	TRBJ2-7
CASRIPLNNEQFF	TGTGCCAGCAGGATCCCACTCAACAATGAGCAGTTCTTC	-	TRBV28	-	TRBJ2-1
CASSLSGSSVAYNEQFF	TGTGCCAGCAGTTTATCGGGGTCCAGTGTCGCCTACAATGAGCAGTTCTTC	-	TRBV27	-	TRBJ2-1
CASSGGRGRSSYEQYF	TGCGCCAGCAGTGGAGGGAGGGGTAGGAGCTCCTACGAGCAGTACTTC	TRBD2	TRBV10-2	-	TRBJ2-7
CASRMETGEGYGYTF	TGTGCCAGCAGGATGGAGACAGGGGAGGGCTATGGCTACACCTTC	TRBD1	TRBV27	-	TRBJ1-2
CASSQGTSGSYYEQYF	TGTGCCAGCAGCCAAGGGACTAGCGGGAGCTACTACGAGCAGTACTTC	TRBD2	TRBV4-2	few	TRBJ2-7
CASSESPRGNQPQHF	TGCGCCAGCAGTGAGTCACCGAGAGGCAATCAGCCCCAGCATTTT	-	TRBV10-2	once	TRBJ1-5
CASSLGRTGEQFF	TGTGCCAGCAGCTTAGGCCGGACAGGGGAGCAGTTCTTC	TRBD1	TRBV7-3	-	TRBJ2-1
CASTPSGTASYNEQFF	TGTGCCAGTACCCCCAGCGGGACAGCCTCCTACAATGAGCAGTTCTTC	-	TRBV19	-	TRBJ2-1
CASSETAYEQYF	TGCGCCAGCAGTGAGACGGCCTACGAGCAGTACTTC	-	TRBV10-1	-	TRBJ2-7
CASSLLARAYEQYF	TGTGCCAGCAGTTTACTCGCCCGGGCCTACGAGCAGTACTTC	-	TRBV27	-	TRBJ2-7
CASSWTRGGNEQFF	TGTGCCAGCAGTTGGACAAGGGGGGGCAATGAGCAGTTCTTC	-	TRBV27	once	TRBJ2-1
CASSPTEGQLRNEQYF	TGTGCCAGCAGCCCTACCGAGGGCCAGCTTCGGAACGAGCAGTACTTC	-	TRBV7-8	once	TRBJ2-7
CASSNSQGAIYEQYF	TGTGCCAGTAGTAACTCACAGGGGGCCATCTACGAGCAGTACTTC	TRBD1	TRBV19	-	TRBJ2-7
CASRTGQWHEQYF	TGTGCCAGCAGGACAGGGCAATGGCACGAGCAGTACTTC	TRBD1	TRBV27	-	TRBJ2-7
CAWARSALSYEQYF	TGTGCCTGGGCCCGGAGCGCCCTATCCTACGAGCAGTACTTC	-	TRBV30	-	TRBJ2-7
CASSSGLEQYF	TGTGCCAGCAGTTCGGGCCTCGAGCAGTACTTC	-	TRBV27	-	TRBJ2-7
CASSVDPMGRGSGNTIYF	TGTGCCAGCAGCGTAGACCCGATGGGCAGGGGTTCTGGAAACACCATATATTTT	-	TRBV9	-	TRBJ1-3
CASSAGASYEQYF	TGTGCCAGCAGTGCAGGGGCCTCCTACGAGCAGTACTTC	-	TRBV6-1	-	TRBJ2-7
CASSQVLGRSPLHF	TGCGCCAGCAGCCAAGTTTTGGGTCGTTCACCCCTCCACTTT	-	TRBV4-1	-	TRBJ1-6
CASSTDSLAGGYEQYF	TGTGCCAGTAGTACTGACTCACTAGCGGGAGGGTACGAGCAGTACTTC	TRBD2	TRBV19	-	TRBJ2-7
CAWRSRGHEKLFF	TGTGCCTGGAGGTCCAGGGGCCATGAAAAACTGTTTTTT	-	TRBV30	-	TRBJ1-4
CASSLGLETQYF	TGTGCCAGCAGCTTAGGGTTAGAGACCCAGTACTTC	-	TRBV7-8	-	TRBJ2-5
CASSMVRNTEAFF	TGTGCCAGTAGTATGGTGAGGAACACTGAAGCTTTCTTT	-	TRBV19	-	TRBJ1-1
CASSYPGENPYEQYF	TGTGCCAGCAGTTACCCAGGGGAAAACCCCTACGAGCAGTACTTC	-	TRBV6-5	-	TRBJ2-7